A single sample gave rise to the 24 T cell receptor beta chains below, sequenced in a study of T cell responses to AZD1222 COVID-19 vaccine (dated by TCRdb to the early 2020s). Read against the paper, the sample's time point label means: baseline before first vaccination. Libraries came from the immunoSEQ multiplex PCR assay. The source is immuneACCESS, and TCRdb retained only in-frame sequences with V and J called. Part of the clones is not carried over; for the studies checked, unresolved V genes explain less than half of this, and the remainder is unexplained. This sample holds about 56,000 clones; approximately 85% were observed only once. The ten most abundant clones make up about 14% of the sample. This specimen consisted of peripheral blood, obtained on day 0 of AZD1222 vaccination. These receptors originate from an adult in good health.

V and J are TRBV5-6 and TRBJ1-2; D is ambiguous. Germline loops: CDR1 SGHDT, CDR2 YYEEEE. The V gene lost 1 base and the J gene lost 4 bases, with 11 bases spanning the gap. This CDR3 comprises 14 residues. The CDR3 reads CASSLFTEVYGYTF. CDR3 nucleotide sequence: TGTGCCAGCAGCTTGTTCACAGAAGTCTATGGCTACACCTTC.

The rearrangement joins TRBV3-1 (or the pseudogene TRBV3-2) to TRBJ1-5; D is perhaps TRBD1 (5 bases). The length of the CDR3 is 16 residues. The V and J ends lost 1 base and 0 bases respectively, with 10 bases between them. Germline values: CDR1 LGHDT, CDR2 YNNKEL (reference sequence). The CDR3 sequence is CASSQGTPYSNQPQHF. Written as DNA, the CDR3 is TGTGCCAGCAGCCAAGGGACACCTTATAGCAATCAGCCCCAGCATTTT.

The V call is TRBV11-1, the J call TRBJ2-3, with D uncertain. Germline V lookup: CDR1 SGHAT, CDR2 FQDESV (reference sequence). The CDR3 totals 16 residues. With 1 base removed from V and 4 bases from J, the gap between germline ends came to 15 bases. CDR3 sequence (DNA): TGTGCCAGCAGCTTAGTCTCTAAGCCCCCTCCAGATACGCAGTATTTT. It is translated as CASSLVSKPPPDTQYF.

The chain's CDR3 is CASSPYRGRVHNEQFF. The CDR3 DNA reads as TGTGCCAGCAGCCCGTACAGGGGGCGGGTCCACAATGAGCAGTTCTTC. This chain joins TRBV5-5 and TRBJ2-1, with 9 bases identical to TRBD1. V lost 4 bases, J lost 5 bases, and 10 bases stayed unmatched. This CDR3 region has 16 residues. The V gene's germline CDR1 is SGHKS and CDR2 YYEKEE (reference sequence).

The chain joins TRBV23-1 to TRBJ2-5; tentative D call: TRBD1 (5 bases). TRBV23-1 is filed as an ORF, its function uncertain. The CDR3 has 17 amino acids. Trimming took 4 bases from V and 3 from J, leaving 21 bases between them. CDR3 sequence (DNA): TGCGCCAGCAGTCCGCAACTCGGACATACGTTCGAAGAGACCCAGTACTTC. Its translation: CASSPQLGHTFEETQYF.

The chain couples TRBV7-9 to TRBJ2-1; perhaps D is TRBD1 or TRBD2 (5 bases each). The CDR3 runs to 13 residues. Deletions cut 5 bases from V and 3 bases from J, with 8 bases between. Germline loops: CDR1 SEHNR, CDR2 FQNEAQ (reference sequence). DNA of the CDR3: TGTGCCAGCAGCGGGGGAATCTACAATGAGCAGTTCTTC. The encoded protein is CASSGGIYNEQFF.

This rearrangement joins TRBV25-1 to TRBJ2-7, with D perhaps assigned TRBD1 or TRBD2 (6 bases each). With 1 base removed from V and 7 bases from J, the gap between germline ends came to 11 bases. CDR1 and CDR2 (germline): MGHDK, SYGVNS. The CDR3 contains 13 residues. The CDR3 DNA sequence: TGTGCCAGCAGTGAATTAGGGGGGCATGAGCAGTACTTC. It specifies CASSELGGHEQYF.

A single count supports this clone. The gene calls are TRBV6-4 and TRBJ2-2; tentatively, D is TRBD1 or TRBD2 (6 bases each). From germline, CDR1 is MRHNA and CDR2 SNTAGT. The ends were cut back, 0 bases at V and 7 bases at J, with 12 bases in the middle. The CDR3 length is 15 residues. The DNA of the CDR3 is TGTGCCAGCAGTGACTCTCCAGGGGAGGACGGGGAGCTGTTTTTT. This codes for CASSDSPGEDGELFF.

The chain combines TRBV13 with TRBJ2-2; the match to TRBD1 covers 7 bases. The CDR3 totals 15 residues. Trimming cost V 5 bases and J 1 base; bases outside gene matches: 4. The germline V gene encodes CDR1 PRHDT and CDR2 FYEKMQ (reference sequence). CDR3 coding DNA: TGTGCCAGCAGCCCGACAGGGCAGAACACCGGGGAGCTGTTTTTT. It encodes CASSPTGQNTGELFF.

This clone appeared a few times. DNA of the CDR3: TGTGCCAGCAGCTTAGATGAGGGGATCGAGCAGTACTTC. Its protein is CASSLDEGIEQYF. The chain joins TRBV7-2 to TRBJ2-7, with D perhaps given as TRBD1 or TRBD2 (5 bases each). Germline values: CDR1 SGHTA, CDR2 FQGNSA. Trimming took 1 base from V and 6 from J, leaving 10 bases between them. This CDR3 comprises 13 residues.

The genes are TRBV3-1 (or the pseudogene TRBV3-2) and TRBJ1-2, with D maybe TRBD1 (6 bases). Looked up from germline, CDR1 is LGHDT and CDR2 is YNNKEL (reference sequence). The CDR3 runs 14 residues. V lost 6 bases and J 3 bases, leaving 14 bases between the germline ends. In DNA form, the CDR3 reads TGTGCCAGCAGGTCAGGGGAGGGTGACTATGGCTACACCTTC. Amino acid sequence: CASRSGEGDYGYTF.

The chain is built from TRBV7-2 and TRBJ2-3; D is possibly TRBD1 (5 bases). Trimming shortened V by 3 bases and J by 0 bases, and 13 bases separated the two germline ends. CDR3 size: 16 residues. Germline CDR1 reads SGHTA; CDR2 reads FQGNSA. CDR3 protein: CASSLWGQTSTDTQYF. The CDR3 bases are TGTGCCAGCAGCTTGTGGGGCCAGACTAGCACAGATACGCAGTATTTT.

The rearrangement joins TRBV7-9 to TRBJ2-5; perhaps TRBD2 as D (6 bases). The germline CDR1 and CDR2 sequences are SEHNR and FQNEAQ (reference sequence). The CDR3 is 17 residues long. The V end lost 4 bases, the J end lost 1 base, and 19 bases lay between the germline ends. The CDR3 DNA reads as TGTGCCAGCAGCTCCACAGGAGGGCTGAGGCCCCAAGAGACCCAGTACTTC. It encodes CASSSTGGLRPQETQYF.

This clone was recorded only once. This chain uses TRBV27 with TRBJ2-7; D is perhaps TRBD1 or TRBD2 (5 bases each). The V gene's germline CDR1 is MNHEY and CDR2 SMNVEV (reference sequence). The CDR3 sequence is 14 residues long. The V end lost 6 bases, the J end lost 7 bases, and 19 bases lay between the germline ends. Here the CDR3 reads CASSPRVGGTEQYF. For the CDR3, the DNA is TGTGCCAGCAGCCCGAGGGTAGGTGGGACGGAGCAGTACTTC.

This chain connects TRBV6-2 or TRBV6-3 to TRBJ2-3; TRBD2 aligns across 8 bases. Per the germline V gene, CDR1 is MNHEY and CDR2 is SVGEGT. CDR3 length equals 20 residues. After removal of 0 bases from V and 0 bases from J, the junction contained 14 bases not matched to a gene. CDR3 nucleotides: TGTGCCAGCAGTTACTCGAGGGGATTCGCGGGGGGCCCAAGCACAGATACGCAGTATTTT. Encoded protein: CASSYSRGFAGGPSTDTQYF.

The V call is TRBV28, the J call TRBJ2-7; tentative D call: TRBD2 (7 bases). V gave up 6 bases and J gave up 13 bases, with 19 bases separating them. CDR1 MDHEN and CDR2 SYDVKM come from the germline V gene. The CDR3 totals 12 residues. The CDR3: CASRPWGGALYF. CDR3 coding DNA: TGTGCCAGCAGACCTTGGGGGGGGGCGCTTTACTTC. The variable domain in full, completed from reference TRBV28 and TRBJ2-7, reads DVKVTQSSRYLVKRTGEKVFLECVQDMDHENMFWYRQDPGLGLRLIYFSYDVKMKEKGDIPEGYSVSREKKERFSLILESASTNQTSMYLCASRPWGGALYFGPGTRLTVT.

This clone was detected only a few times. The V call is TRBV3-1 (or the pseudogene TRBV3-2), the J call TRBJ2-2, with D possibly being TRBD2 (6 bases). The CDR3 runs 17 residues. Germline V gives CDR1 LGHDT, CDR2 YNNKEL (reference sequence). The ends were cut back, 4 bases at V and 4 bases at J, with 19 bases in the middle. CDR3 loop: CASSPPPGQGGTGELFF. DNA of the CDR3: TGTGCCAGCAGCCCCCCCCCGGGCCAGGGAGGCACCGGGGAGCTGTTTTTT.

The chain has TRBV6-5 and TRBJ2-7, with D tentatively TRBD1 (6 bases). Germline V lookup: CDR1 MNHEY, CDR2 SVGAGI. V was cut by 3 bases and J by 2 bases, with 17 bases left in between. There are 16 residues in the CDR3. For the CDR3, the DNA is TGTGCCAGCAGTTATCGCCCCACAGGGTGGGCCTACGAGCAGTACTTC. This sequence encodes CASSYRPTGWAYEQYF.

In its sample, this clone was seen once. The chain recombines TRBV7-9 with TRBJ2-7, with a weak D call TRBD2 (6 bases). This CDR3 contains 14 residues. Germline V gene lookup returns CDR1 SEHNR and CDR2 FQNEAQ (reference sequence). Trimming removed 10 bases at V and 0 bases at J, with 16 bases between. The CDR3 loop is CAIDRGANSYEQYF. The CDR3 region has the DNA TGTGCCATCGATCGCGGGGCCAACTCCTACGAGCAGTACTTC.

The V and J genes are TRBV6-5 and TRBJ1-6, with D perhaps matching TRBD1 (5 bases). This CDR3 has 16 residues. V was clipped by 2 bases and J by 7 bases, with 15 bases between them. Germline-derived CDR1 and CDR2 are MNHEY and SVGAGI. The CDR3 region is CASSYETWGGNSPLHF. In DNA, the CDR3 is TGTGCCAGCAGTTACGAGACTTGGGGCGGAAATTCACCCCTCCACTTT.

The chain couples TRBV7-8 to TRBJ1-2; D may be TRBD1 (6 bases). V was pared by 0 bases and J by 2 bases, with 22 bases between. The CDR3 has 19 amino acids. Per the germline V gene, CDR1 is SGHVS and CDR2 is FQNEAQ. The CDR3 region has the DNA TGTGCCAGCAGCTTAGCGCAGGTGGCCTCGGGACAAATAAACTATGGCTACACCTTC. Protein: CASSLAQVASGQINYGYTF.

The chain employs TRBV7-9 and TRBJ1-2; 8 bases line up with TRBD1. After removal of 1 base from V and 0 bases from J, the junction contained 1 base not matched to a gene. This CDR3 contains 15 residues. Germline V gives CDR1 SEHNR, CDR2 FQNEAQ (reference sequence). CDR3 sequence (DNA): TGTGCCAGCAGCTTAGGACAGGGGACTAACTATGGCTACACCTTC. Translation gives CASSLGQGTNYGYTF.

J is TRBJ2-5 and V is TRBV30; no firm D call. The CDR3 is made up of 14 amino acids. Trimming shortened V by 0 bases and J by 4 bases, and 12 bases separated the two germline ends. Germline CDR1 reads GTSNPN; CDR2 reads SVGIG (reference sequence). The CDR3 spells CAWSVPPLGETQYF. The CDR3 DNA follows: TGTGCCTGGAGTGTCCCCCCATTAGGAGAGACCCAGTACTTC.

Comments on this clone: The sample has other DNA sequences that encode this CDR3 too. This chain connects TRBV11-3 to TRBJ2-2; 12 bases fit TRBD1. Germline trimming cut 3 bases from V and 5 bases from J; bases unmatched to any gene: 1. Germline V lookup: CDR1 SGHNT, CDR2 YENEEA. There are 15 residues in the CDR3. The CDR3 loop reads CASSLGQGATGELFF. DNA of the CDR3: TGTGCCAGCAGCTTGGGACAGGGGGCGACCGGGGAGCTGTTTTTT.